The sequence of this T cell receptor (beta chain) was determined in a study of vaccination effects on CD4 cells after COVID-19. Background on the study: Ahead of sequencing, the ViraFEST assay grew antigen-specific CD4+ T cells using viral peptide pools.

Only in-frame clones appear in the TCRdb table, and some are missing; sequencing was by immunoSEQ multiplex PCR. The repertoire holds around 35,000 clones, with approximately 71% as singletons. A word on this clone: Its antigen is unknown.

Study-level results: From healthy vaccinees, only 1 of 255 vaccine-induced clones also reacted to common cold coronaviruses.

Once cultured for about 9 days, the cells underwent separation to obtain CD4+ T cells. This CDR3 region has 11 residues. The V end was cut by 4 bases, the J end by 4 bases, with 4 bases between. Source: CD4+ T cells from PBMCs cultured without peptide, taken before COVID-19 vaccination. This sequence joins TRBV12-3 or TRBV12-4 and TRBJ1-2; D gene unclear. This sequence was found in a human donor who received a COVID-19 vaccine. The CDR3 region is CASSYLYGYTF. DNA of the CDR3: TGTGCCAGCAGTTACCTCTATGGCTACACCTTC.